Sequencing of this TCR beta chain was carried out in a study of identical twins. Notes on the study in general: The models gave estimates that fell short of the out-of-frame TCR alpha sharing seen in monozygotic twins.

This clonotype was seen many times. The antigen is undetermined. TCRdb ran MiXCR on the 5' RACE reads and lists one entry per CDR3 protein. The sample includes 200,000 or so distinct CDR3 sequences, around 6.8% of them seen just once. Germline loops: CDR1 LGHNA, CDR2 YNFKEQ. J lost 5 bases, V lost 0 bases, and 6 bases had no gene match. The length of the CDR3 is 16 residues. The sample also formed part of further work on yellow fever vaccine responses in identical twins. From that second work: Vaccine-induced T cell responses in twins were reportedly observed to appear partly convergent, partly personalized.

The rearrangement links TRBV4-2 to TRBJ2-3; 9 nucleotides line up with TRBD2. This clonotype was sampled from a woman under 30 in good health. Sequenced material: memory (CD45RO+) T cells sorted from blood. CDR3 sequence: CASSQDVAGAGDTQYF. The CDR3 region has the DNA TGTGCCAGCAGCCAAGATGTAGCGGGAGCGGGAGATACGCAGTATTTT.